What follows is one TCR beta chain and its context. Its antigen is not identified. The PCR made use of 60 Vbeta and 13 Jbeta primers. The method was immunoSEQ multiplex PCR; TCRdb's version includes in-frame clones alone and lacks a portion of them. The sample contains some 200,000 clones, 81% of which appear only once. This sample was taken from a study of cytomegalovirus exposure and HLA in healthy donors. Points from the study as a whole: What a later analysis showed was that several of the most significant clusters appeared linked to common viral pathogens. Rarity characterized most TCR sequences, yet some public TCRs appeared in many donors. Earlier results showed most TCR beta V segments being productive about 90% or about 30% of the time.

Germline CDR1 and CDR2: KGHSH and LQKENI. The CDR3 is 13 amino acids. V lost 6 bases and J 6 bases, leaving 15 bases between the germline ends. This sequence originates from a man aged 50 or older in good health and CMV-seronegative. This chain links TRBV18 with TRBJ2-7; D is perhaps TRBD1 (5 bases). The sequenced material came from PBMCs. Here the CDR3 DNA reads TGTGCCAGCTCGTTGGGGCCGAACCCCGAGCAGTACTTC. Its protein is CASSLGPNPEQYF.